These T cell receptor beta chains were read from a single sample in a study of T-cell reconstitution after alpha-beta-depleted transplantation in children. TCRdb processed the PCR reads anew with MiXCR; each CDR3 protein has one entry. The sample records some 150,000 distinct CDR3 sequences, 8.5% to 10% being singletons. This specimen was PBMCs, mostly from graft donor cells, taken 180 days after TCRalphabeta/CD19-depleted stem cell transplant. The receptors were sampled from a female patient aged 2-9 years who had a stem cell transplant for congenital amegakaryocytic thrombocytopenia, so the T cells may come from the graft donor. CDR3s include the opening cysteine and the closing phenylalanine or tryptophan. A D gene is named only where the DNA matches it firmly. Not all rows give a size; the values are once, few, many and, for expanded clones, a class.

CDR3 protein,CDR3 DNA,clone size,D gene,V gene,J gene
CASSEHYGTGTYGYTF,TGTGCCAGCAGTGAACACTATGGGACAGGGACCTATGGCTACACCTTC,many,TRBD1,TRBV2,TRBJ1-2
CATSLQGYEQYF,TGTGCCACCTCGCTACAGGGCTACGAGCAGTACTTC,NA,NA,TRBV2,TRBJ2-7
CASSFGARPISYEQYF,TGTGCCAGCAGTTTCGGCGCCAGGCCGATTTCCTACGAGCAGTACTTC,NA,NA,TRBV5-5,TRBJ2-7
CASSQLDRGNQPQHF,TGCGCCAGCAGCCAACTCGACAGGGGGAATCAGCCCCAGCATTTT,few,TRBD1,TRBV4-1,TRBJ1-5
CSASPHSGTDEQFF,TGCAGTGCTAGTCCCCATAGCGGGACCGATGAGCAGTTCTTC,many,TRBD2,TRBV20-1,TRBJ2-1
CSANLAGADTQYF,TGCAGTGCTAACCTAGCGGGAGCAGATACGCAGTATTTT,many,TRBD2,TRBV20-1,TRBJ2-3
CASSLLSSYNEQFF,TGTGCCAGCAGCTTACTGAGCTCCTACAATGAGCAGTTCTTC,NA,NA,TRBV11-2,TRBJ2-1
CASSLDISTTDTQYF,TGCGCCAGCAGCTTGGACATTTCGACCACAGATACGCAGTATTTT,many,NA,TRBV5-1,TRBJ2-3
CSAKVSGASYEQYF,TGCAGTGCTAAGGTCAGCGGGGCCTCCTACGAGCAGTACTTC,many,TRBD2,TRBV20-1,TRBJ2-7
CASSQGNTGELFF,TGCGCCAGCAGCCAAGGGAACACCGGGGAGCTGTTTTTT,NA,NA,TRBV4-1,TRBJ2-2
CASSLAGKNRGLLYEQYF,TGCGCCAGCAGCTTGGCGGGCAAAAACAGGGGGCTACTCTACGAGCAGTACTTC,NA,TRBD1,TRBV5-1,TRBJ2-7
CASSHRGTDPYEQYF,TGTGCCAGCAGCCACCGGGGTACAGATCCCTACGAGCAGTACTTC,many,NA,TRBV13,TRBJ2-7
CATTAGGPNRPETQYF,TGTGCCACGACGGCGGGGGGGCCTAACCGTCCGGAGACCCAGTACTTC,many,TRBD2,TRBV7-9,TRBJ2-5
CASSPGLSTDTQYF,TGTGCCAGCAGTCCGGGACTTTCCACAGATACGCAGTATTTT,many,NA,TRBV7-3,TRBJ2-3
CASSQTGNTEAFF,TGTGCCAGCAGTCAGACAGGGAACACTGAAGCTTTCTTT,medium-sized,NA,TRBV12-3/TRBV12-4,TRBJ1-1
CSVEASGRQGDTQYF,TGCAGCGTTGAAGCTAGCGGGAGACAAGGAGATACGCAGTATTTT,many,TRBD2,TRBV29-1,TRBJ2-3
CASSQPGEYSNYGYTF,TGTGCCAGCAGCCAACCGGGGGAATACTCTAACTATGGCTACACCTTC,few,NA,TRBV3-1,TRBJ1-2
CSARAPGAFF,TGCAGTGCTAGAGCCCCCGGCGCTTTCTTT,few,NA,TRBV20-1,TRBJ1-1
CASSLTGPYNEQFF,TGTGCCAGCAGTCTTACAGGGCCCTACAATGAGCAGTTCTTC,many,NA,TRBV12-3/TRBV12-4,TRBJ2-1
CSASRPAQGAFF,TGCAGTGCTAGTAGGCCAGCGCAGGGAGCTTTCTTT,NA,NA,TRBV20-1,TRBJ1-1
CASSQAGDGQETQYF,TGCGCCAGCAGCCAAGCGGGGGACGGCCAAGAGACCCAGTACTTC,NA,NA,TRBV4-3,TRBJ2-5
CASGPTRGTGENTEAFF,TGTGCTAGTGGTCCAACCCGGGGGACAGGGGAAAACACTGAAGCTTTCTTT,few,TRBD1,TRBV12-5,TRBJ1-1
CASSPTGDPYEQYF,TGCGCCAGCAGCCCCACAGGGGATCCCTACGAGCAGTACTTC,NA,TRBD1,TRBV5-1,TRBJ2-7
CSAAIRGNTEAFF,TGCAGTGCTGCCATCAGGGGCAACACTGAAGCTTTCTTT,NA,NA,TRBV20-1,TRBJ1-1
CASSYYRARSSEAFF,TGTGCCAGCAGCTACTACAGGGCCCGAAGTTCTGAAGCTTTCTTT,few,NA,TRBV12-3/TRBV12-4,TRBJ1-1
CAWRAGTIVKQFF,TGTGCCTGGAGGGCCGGGACAATCGTCAAGCAGTTCTTC,many,NA,TRBV30,TRBJ2-1
CASSSQLRGGNEQFF,TGTGCCAGCAGCTCCCAGTTGCGGGGTGGGAATGAGCAGTTCTTC,many,NA,TRBV6-2/TRBV6-3,TRBJ2-1
CASSNRVDEQFF,TGTGCCAGCAGTAATCGGGTTGATGAGCAGTTCTTC,many,NA,TRBV28,TRBJ2-1
CSARDVSGRTNTGELFF,TGCAGTGCTAGAGATGTTAGCGGGAGGACGAACACCGGGGAGCTGTTTTTT,few,TRBD2,TRBV20-1,TRBJ2-2
CATSDTLETQYF,TGTGCCACCAGTGATACCCTAGAGACCCAGTACTTC,NA,NA,TRBV24-1,TRBJ2-5
CASSHLTGRRHRDPIYEQYF,TGCGCCAGCAGCCACCTCACGGGGCGAAGGCACAGGGACCCTATCTACGAGCAGTACTTC,many,NA,TRBV4-1,TRBJ2-7
CASSFGLAGADTQYF,TGTGCCAGCAGCTTTGGGCTAGCGGGAGCAGATACGCAGTATTTT,many,TRBD2,TRBV5-6,TRBJ2-3
CASSHAGQGNQPQHF,TGTGCCAGCAGTCACGCTGGGCAGGGCAATCAGCCCCAGCATTTT,many,NA,TRBV12-3/TRBV12-4,TRBJ1-5
CASSLFPREKLFF,TGTGCCAGCAGTCTTTTCCCCAGAGAAAAACTGTTTTTT,NA,NA,TRBV28,TRBJ1-4
CASSPRAGEGGEQYF,TGTGCCAGCAGCCCCCGGGCAGGGGAAGGGGGCGAGCAGTACTTC,many,NA,TRBV3-1,TRBJ2-7
CSAQIGRLQETQYF,TGCAGTGCCCAAATAGGACGGCTCCAAGAGACCCAGTACTTC,NA,NA,TRBV20-1,TRBJ2-5
CAISPTRGGRDEQFF,TGTGCCATCAGTCCAACCCGTGGGGGGCGCGATGAGCAGTTCTTC,many,NA,TRBV10-3,TRBJ2-1
CASSQFMAGGLNTEAFF,TGTGCCAGCAGCCAATTTATGGCAGGGGGTTTGAACACTGAAGCTTTCTTT,many,TRBD1,TRBV3-1,TRBJ1-1
CASSHGQGWNQPQHF,TGTGCCAGCAGCCATGGACAGGGTTGGAATCAGCCCCAGCATTTT,many,TRBD1,TRBV7-6,TRBJ1-5
CASSMYNYEQYF,TGTGCCAGCAGTATGTATAACTACGAGCAGTACTTC,large,NA,TRBV12-3/TRBV12-4,TRBJ2-7
CSAKLSSGLRDEQFF,TGCAGTGCCAAGCTCTCTAGCGGGCTCCGGGATGAGCAGTTCTTC,many,TRBD2,TRBV20-1,TRBJ2-1
CSAEFPDTGELFF,TGCAGTGCAGAATTCCCGGACACCGGGGAGCTGTTTTTT,many,NA,TRBV20-1,TRBJ2-2
CASGRTKTDRGSTDTQYF,TGTGCTAGTGGCCGTACTAAAACGGACAGGGGGAGCACAGATACGCAGTATTTT,few,TRBD1,TRBV12-5,TRBJ2-3
CASSLDPGGDYGYTF,TGTGCCAGCAGCTTGGACCCGGGGGGGGACTATGGCTACACCTTC,few,NA,TRBV5-5,TRBJ1-2
CSARDSFGTSYEQYF,TGCAGTGCTAGAGATTCCTTCGGGACCTCCTACGAGCAGTACTTC,many,NA,TRBV20-1,TRBJ2-7
CASRTGQGNSPLHF,TGTGCCAGCCGGACGGGGCAGGGTAATTCACCCCTCCACTTT,many,NA,TRBV18,TRBJ1-6